This entry features one TCR beta chain sequence. Its specificity is unknown. These data come from a study of shared clonotypes between healthy human individuals. Study-level points and caveats: Lower generation probabilities were found for non-shared clonotypes than for those shared by all four donors.

Template for every sorted-subset replicate PCR totaled around 200 ng DNA, some 30,000 T cell genomes. TCRdb's table, derived via immunoSEQ multiplex PCR, lists solely in-frame clones and lacks some. The data hold some 630,000 clones, with around 72% observed a single time. Trimming left V 0 bases short and J 9 bases short, with 20 bases between. Germline CDR1 and CDR2: MGHRA and YSYEKL. The CDR3 contains 16 residues. Material for sequencing was memory CD4+ T cells sorted from blood. Subset indicated: CD45RA-negative fraction. V usage is TRBV4-1 and J usage is TRBJ1-1, with no clear D. This receptor was obtained from a woman aged 25 to 39 in good health. Here the CDR3 reads CASSQERRGSIRKAFF. The DNA of the CDR3 is TGCGCCAGCAGCCAAGAGAGAAGAGGGTCCATTCGTAAAGCTTTCTTT.